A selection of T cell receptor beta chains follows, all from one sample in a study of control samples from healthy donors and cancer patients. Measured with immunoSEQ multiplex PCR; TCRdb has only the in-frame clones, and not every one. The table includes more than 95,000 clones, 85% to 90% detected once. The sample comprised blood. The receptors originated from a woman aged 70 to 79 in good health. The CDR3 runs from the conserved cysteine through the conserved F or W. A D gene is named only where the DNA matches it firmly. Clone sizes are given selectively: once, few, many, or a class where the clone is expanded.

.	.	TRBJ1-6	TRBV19	TGTGCCAGTAGTGCGGCAGGTGACCCTTATAATTCACCCCTCCACTTT	CASSAAGDPYNSPLHF
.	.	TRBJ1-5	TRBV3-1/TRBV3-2	TGTGCCAGCAGCTGGGCTACCGGGAAAAATCAGCCCCAGCATTTT	CASSWATGKNQPQHF
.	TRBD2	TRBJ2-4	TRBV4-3	TGCGCCAGCAGCCCTGATAGTAGCGGGTTAGCCAAAAACATTCAGTACTTC	CASSPDSSGLAKNIQYF
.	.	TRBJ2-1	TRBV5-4	TGTGCCAGCAGCTTAGCGGAAACCGCTCCCAATGAGCAGTTCTTC	CASSLAETAPNEQFF
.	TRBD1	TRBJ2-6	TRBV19	TGTGCCAGTACCTATAAACCGGGACAGGGTGGGGCTGGGGCCAACGTCCTGACTTTC	CASTYKPGQGGAGANVLTF
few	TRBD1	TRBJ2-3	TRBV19	TGTGCCAGTAGTCTCAAACAGGGGACCCGAAGGGATACGCAGTATTTT	CASSLKQGTRRDTQYF
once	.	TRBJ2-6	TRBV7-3	TGCGCCAGCAGCCGCGGAGGGGGCAGCCGCTCTGGGGCCAACGTCCTGACTTTC	CASSRGGGSRSGANVLTF
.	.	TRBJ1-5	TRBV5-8	TGTGCCAGCAGCACCGGGCCTTATCAGCCCCAGCATTTT	CASSTGPYQPQHF
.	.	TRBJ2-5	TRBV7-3	TGTGCCAGCAGCTCCCCGACCCAGACGCAAGAGACCCAGTACTTC	CASSSPTQTQETQYF
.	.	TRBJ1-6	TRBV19	TGTGCCAGTAGCCGGGATCCGGGGAATTCACCCCTCCACTTT	CASSRDPGNSPLHF
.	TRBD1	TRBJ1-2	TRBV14	TGTGCCAGCAGCCATATGGGGACAGGGGAGGGCTACACCTTC	CASSHMGTGEGYTF
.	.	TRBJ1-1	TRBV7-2	TGTGCCAGCAGCCAACAGGGTCTGCACGAAGCTTTCTTT	CASSQQGLHEAFF
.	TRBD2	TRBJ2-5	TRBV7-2	TGTGCCAGCAGCCGGGGACTAGCGGGGGCTGGGGGGGAGACCCAGTACTTC	CASSRGLAGAGGETQYF
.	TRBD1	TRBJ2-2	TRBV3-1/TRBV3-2	TGTGCCAGCACGGACAGGGGGCTTGGAACCGGGGAGCTGTTTTTT	CASTDRGLGTGELFF
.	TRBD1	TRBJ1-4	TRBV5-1	TGCGCCAGCAGCTCCGGGACAGCTAATGAAAAACTGTTTTTT	CASSSGTANEKLFF
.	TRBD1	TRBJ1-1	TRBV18	TGTGCCAGCTCACCAGCCCGACAGGGGAAGGGTAACACTGAAGCTTTCTTT	CASSPARQGKGNTEAFF
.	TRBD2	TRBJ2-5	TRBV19	TGTGCCAGTCGACTAGCGGGGGGGCCAGGAGAGACCCAGTACTTC	CASRLAGGPGETQYF
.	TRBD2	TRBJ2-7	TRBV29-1	TGCGGCGGGGGGGAGCCGTCCTACGAGCAGTACTTC	CGGGEPSYEQYF
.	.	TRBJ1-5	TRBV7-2	TGTGCCAGCAGCTTAGCTGGGCCTAATAGCAATCAGCCCCAGCATTTT	CASSLAGPNSNQPQHF
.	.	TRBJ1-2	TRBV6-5	TGTGCCAGCACCTCCACCCTACAAGGCTATGGCTACACCTTC	CASTSTLQGYGYTF
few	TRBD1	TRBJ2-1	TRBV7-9	TGTGCCAGCAGCCCCCGGACAGGATCGAGCTCCTACAATGAGCAGTTCTTC	CASSPRTGSSSYNEQFF
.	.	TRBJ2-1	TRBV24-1	TGTGCCACCAGTGGGGGGACCTTATACAATGAGCAGTTCTTC	CATSGGTLYNEQFF
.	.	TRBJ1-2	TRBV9	TGTGCCAGCAGCGCCACAGGGTTTGGGGGCTATGGCTACACCTTC	CASSATGFGGYGYTF
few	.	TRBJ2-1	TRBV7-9	TGTGCCAGCAGCTATCCTCTACTTGAGCAGTTCTTC	CASSYPLLEQFF
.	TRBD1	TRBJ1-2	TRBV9	TGTGCCAGCAGCGTAGGGGGACAGGGAACCTATGGCTACACCTTC	CASSVGGQGTYGYTF
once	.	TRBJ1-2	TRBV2	TGTGCCAGCAGGCGACTGACTGCTAACTATGGCTACACCTTC	CASRRLTANYGYTF
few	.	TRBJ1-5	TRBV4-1	TGCGCCAGCAGCCAAGAAGCTGGGGGGATTCAGCCCCAGCATTTT	CASSQEAGGIQPQHF